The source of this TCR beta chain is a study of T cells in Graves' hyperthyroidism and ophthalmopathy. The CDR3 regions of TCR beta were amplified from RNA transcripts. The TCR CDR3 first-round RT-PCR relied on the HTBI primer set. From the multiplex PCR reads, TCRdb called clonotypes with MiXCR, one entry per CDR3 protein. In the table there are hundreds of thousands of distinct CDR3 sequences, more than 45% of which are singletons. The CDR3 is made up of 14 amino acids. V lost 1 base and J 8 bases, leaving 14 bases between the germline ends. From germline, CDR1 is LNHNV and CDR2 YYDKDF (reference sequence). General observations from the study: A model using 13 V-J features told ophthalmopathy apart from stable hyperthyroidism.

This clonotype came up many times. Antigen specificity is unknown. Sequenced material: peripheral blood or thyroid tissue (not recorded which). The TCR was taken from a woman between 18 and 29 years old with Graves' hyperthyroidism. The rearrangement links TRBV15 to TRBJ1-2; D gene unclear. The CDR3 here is CATSRGVEGLGYTF. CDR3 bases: TGTGCCACCAGCAGAGGGGTCGAGGGATTGGGCTACACCTTC.